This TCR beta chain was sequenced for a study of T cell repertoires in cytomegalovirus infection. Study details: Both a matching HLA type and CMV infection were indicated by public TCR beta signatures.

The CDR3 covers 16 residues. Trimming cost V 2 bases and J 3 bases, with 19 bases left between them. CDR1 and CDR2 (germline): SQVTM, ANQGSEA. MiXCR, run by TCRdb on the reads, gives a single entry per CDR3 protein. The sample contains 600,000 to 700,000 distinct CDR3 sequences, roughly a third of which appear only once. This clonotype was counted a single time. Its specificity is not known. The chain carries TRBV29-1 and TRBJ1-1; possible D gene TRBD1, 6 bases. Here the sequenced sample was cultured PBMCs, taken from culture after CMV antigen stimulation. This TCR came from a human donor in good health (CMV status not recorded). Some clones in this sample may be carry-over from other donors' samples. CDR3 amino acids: CSVELGRGAGDTEAFF. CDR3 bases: TGCAGCGTTGAATTGGGGCGGGGGGCTGGGGACACTGAAGCTTTCTTT. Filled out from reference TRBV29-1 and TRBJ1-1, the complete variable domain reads SAVISQKPSRDICQRGTSLTIQCQVDSQVTMMFWYRQQPGQSLTLIATANQGSEATYESGFVIDKFPISRPNLTFSTLTVSNMSPEDSSIYLCSVELGRGAGDTEAFFGQGTRLTVV.